This entry lists 5 T cell receptor beta chains sequenced from one sample in a study of cytomegalovirus exposure and HLA in healthy donors. TCRdb's table, derived via immunoSEQ multiplex PCR, lists solely in-frame clones and lacks some. Of under 130,000 clones in the sample, about 86% were seen once. The specimen sequenced was PBMCs. Receptors originate from a woman in her late teens or twenties in good health and CMV-seropositive.

V usage is TRBV28 and J usage is TRBJ2-1; TRBD2 agrees at 15 bases. Germline-derived CDR1 and CDR2 are MDHEN and SYDVKM. The CDR3 runs to 21 residues. Unmatched junction bases numbered 14, after V lost 5 bases and J lost 0 bases. The CDR3 bases are TGTGCCAGCAGTACCTCAGGACTAGCGGGAGGGCCAGCGAGCTCCTACAATGAGCAGTTCTTC. It codes for CASSTSGLAGGPASSYNEQFF.

This chain joins TRBV15 and TRBJ2-7, with TRBD1 matching over 10 bases. The CDR3 length is 15 residues. The germline gives CDR1 LNHNV, CDR2 YYDKDF (reference sequence). J gave up 6 bases and V 5 bases, and 10 bases lay outside the gene matches. The chain's CDR3 is CATSVHRDRGREQYF. The CDR3 nucleotides are TGTGCCACCAGCGTACACCGGGACAGGGGTCGCGAGCAGTACTTC.

This clone was picked up one time. The chain is built from TRBV29-1 and TRBJ2-1; possibly TRBD2 for D (5 bases). The germline V and J ends were trimmed by 7 bases and 9 bases, with 10 bases remaining between them. CDR1 is SQVTM, CDR2 ANQGSEA, per germline. There are 10 residues in the CDR3. The CDR3 spells CSAKTTEQFF. CDR3 DNA: TGCAGCGCTAAGACTACTGAGCAGTTCTTC.

The chain recombines TRBV2 with TRBJ2-1; possible D gene TRBD2, 5 bases. Between the trimmed V and J ends, which lost 8 bases and 2 bases, there was a span of 10 bases. The germline CDR1 and CDR2 sequences are SNHLY and FYNNEI. This CDR3 region has 13 residues. This chain's CDR3 is CASAGGPYNEQFF. In DNA, the CDR3 is TGTGCCAGCGCAGGAGGACCCTACAATGAGCAGTTCTTC. The full variable domain, its missing parts supplied by reference TRBV2 and TRBJ2-1, is EPEVTQTPSHQVTQMGQEVILRCVPISNHLYFYWYRQILGQKVEFLVSFYNNEISEKSEIFDDQFSVERPDGSNFTLKIRSTKLEDSAMYFCASAGGPYNEQFFGPGTRLTVL.

This clone has just a few counts. The chain is built from TRBV6-1 and TRBJ1-2, with D unresolved. V was pared by 2 bases and J by 5 bases, with 12 bases between. CDR1 and CDR2 from the germline V gene are MNHNS and SASEGT. The CDR3 spans 14 residues. The DNA for the CDR3 is TGTGCCAGCAGTGAAATTGGGCCGGAATATGGCTACACCTTC. It is translated as CASSEIGPEYGYTF.